This T cell receptor (beta chain) was documented in a study of neoadjuvant anti-PD-1 for oral cavity cancer. TCRdb keeps only in-frame clones here, not all; method: immunoSEQ multiplex PCR. This table holds about 13,000 clones, around 70% found once. The time point was: after neoadjuvant nivolumab, at surgical resection. This material consisted of PBMCs, taken after nivolumab (anti-PD-1) treatment. The TCR sequence derives from a person between 35 and 79 years old with oral cavity squamous cell carcinoma.

The CDR3 reads CASSPTGTVQETQYF. The CDR3 DNA reads as TGTGCCAGCAGCCCGACCGGGACGGTACAAGAGACCCAGTACTTC. This chain links TRBV28 with TRBJ2-5; TRBD1 or TRBD2 may be the D gene (5 bases each). CDR3 size: 15 residues. The germline CDR1 and CDR2 sequences are MDHEN and SYDVKM. Deletions cut 6 bases from V and 2 bases from J, with 16 bases between.